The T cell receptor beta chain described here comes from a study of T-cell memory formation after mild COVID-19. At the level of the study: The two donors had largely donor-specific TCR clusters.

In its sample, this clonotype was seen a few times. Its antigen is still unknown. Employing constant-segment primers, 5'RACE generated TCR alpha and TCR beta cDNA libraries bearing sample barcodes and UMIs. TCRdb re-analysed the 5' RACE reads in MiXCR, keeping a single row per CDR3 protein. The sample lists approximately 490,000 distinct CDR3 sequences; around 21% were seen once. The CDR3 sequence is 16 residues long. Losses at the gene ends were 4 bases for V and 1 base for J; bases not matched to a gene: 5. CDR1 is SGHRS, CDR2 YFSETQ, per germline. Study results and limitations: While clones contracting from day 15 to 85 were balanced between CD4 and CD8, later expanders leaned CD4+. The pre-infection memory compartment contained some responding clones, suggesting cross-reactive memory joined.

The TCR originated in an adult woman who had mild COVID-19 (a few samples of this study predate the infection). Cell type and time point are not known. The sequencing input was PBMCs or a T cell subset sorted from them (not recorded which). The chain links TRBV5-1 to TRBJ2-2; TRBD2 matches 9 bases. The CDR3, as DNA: TGCGCCAGCAGCCCATCTAGCGGGGTGAACACCGGGGAGCTGTTTTTT. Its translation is CASSPSSGVNTGELFF. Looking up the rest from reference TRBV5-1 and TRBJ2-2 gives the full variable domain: KAGVTQTPRYLIKTRGQQVTLSCSPISGHRSVSWYQQTPGQGLQFLFEYFSETQRNKGNFPGRFSGRQFSNSRSEMNVSTLELGDSALYLCASSPSSGVNTGELFFGEGSRLTVL.